A single sample gave rise to the 16 T cell receptor beta chains below, sequenced in a study of shared clonotypes between healthy human individuals. Some clones are missing from TCRdb's copy, which holds only in-frame ones; the method was immunoSEQ multiplex PCR. The data hold under 600,000 clones, with roughly 72% observed a single time. Material: PBMCs. The receptors come from a woman aged 40 to 50 in good health. Some clones in this sample may be carry-over from other donors' samples.

V gene TRBV18 combines with J gene TRBJ1-5; no clear D. CDR3 size: 13 residues. V lost 3 bases, J lost 5 bases, and 8 bases lay in between. Germline V gene sequence: CDR1 KGHSH, CDR2 LQKENI. The CDR3 DNA follows: TGTGCCAGCTCACCCGCAGAGGATCAGCCCCAGCATTTT. This gives the protein CASSPAEDQPQHF.

V usage is TRBV7-3 and J usage is TRBJ2-7; 7 nucleotides align to TRBD1. CDR3 length: 17 residues. Trimming cost V 2 bases and J 3 bases; bases outside gene matches: 13. Germline V gene lookup returns CDR1 SGHTA and CDR2 FQGTGA. The CDR3 sequence: CASSLPPVQGPHYEQYF. In DNA form, the CDR3 reads TGTGCCAGCAGCTTACCCCCTGTACAGGGGCCACACTACGAGCAGTACTTC.

In regard to this clone: Since a much larger clone is just one base distant, this may be a read error. Other DNA sequences in the sample encode the same CDR3. The chain links TRBV11-2 to TRBJ1-2; 8 bases agree with TRBD1. J was trimmed by 4 bases and V by 6 bases; bases with no gene match: 7. The CDR3 totals 14 residues. Germline CDR1 SGHAT, CDR2 FQNNGV. CDR3 protein: CASSSAGGGYGYTF. CDR3 DNA: TGTGCCAGCAGTTCAGCAGGGGGCGGCTATGGCTACACCTTC. Combining the CDR3 with reference TRBV11-2 and TRBJ1-2 gives the whole variable domain EAGVAQSPRYKIIEKRQSVAFWCNPISGHATLYWYQQILGQGPKLLIQFQNNGVVDDSQLPKDRFSAERLKGVDSTLKIQPAKLEDSAVYLCASSSAGGGYGYTFGSGTRLTVV.

V and J are TRBV20-1 and TRBJ2-1; D is unresolved. V lost 1 base and J lost 9, with 7 bases in between. CDR3 length: 11 amino acids. Germline lookup yields CDR1 DFQATT and CDR2 SNEGSKA (reference sequence). The CDR3 nucleotides read TGCAGTGCTAGAGCCTCGTTTGAGCAGTTCTTC. Translating gives CSARASFEQFF.

The CDR3 coding sequence is TGTGCCAGCAGTGTCTCTCCTGCCTCCTACGAGCAGTACTTC. Its translation: CASSVSPASYEQYF. The rearrangement joins TRBV2 to TRBJ2-7; D is unresolved. CDR3 length: 14 amino acids. The V gene's germline CDR1 is SNHLY and CDR2 FYNNEI. Trimming removed 4 bases from V and 0 bases from J, with 10 bases in between.

This clone was observed once. This chain joins TRBV28 and TRBJ2-5; 14 bases align to TRBD2. The CDR3 runs 17 residues. Germline CDR1 and CDR2: MDHEN and SYDVKM. V dropped 5 bases and J dropped 4; count of bases not matched to a gene: 9. The CDR3, as DNA: TGTGCCAGCAGTCACTCGGGACTAGCGGGAGTACGAGAGACCCAGTACTTC. Residues: CASSHSGLAGVRETQYF.

The V call is TRBV5-1, the J call TRBJ2-2; 11 nucleotides agree with TRBD2. The J segment lost 0 bases and the V segment lost 5 bases, leaving 3 bases of the junction unmatched. The CDR3 extends over 16 amino acids. Germline V lookup: CDR1 SGHRS, CDR2 YFSETQ. In nucleotides, the CDR3 is TGCGCCAGCAGGCCTAGCGGGAGGCCGAACACCGGGGAGCTGTTTTTT. It yields the protein CASRPSGRPNTGELFF.

V is TRBV7-8 and J is TRBJ1-2; TRBD1 aligns across 8 bases. Germline CDR1 and CDR2: SGHVS and FQNEAQ. The V segment lost 5 bases and the J segment 2 bases; nucleotides outside the gene matches: 7. This CDR3 is built from 15 residues. CDR3 loop: CASSQYRGTNYGYTF. The CDR3 DNA reads TGTGCCAGCAGCCAATACAGGGGGACCAACTATGGCTACACCTTC.

This chain joins TRBV5-1 and TRBJ2-3; 7 positions match TRBD2. In germline, CDR1 is SGHRS, CDR2 YFSETQ. V lost 0 bases to trimming and J lost 6 bases; unmatched junction nucleotides: 10. The CDR3 totals 16 residues. The CDR3 bases are TGCGCCAGCAGCTTGGAGGTAGCGGGCCGCCGTGATACGCAGTATTTT. It is translated as CASSLEVAGRRDTQYF.

The V gene is TRBV5-1, the J gene TRBJ1-1; TRBD1 matches 11 bases. After removal of 0 bases from V and 4 bases from J, the junction contained 2 bases not matched to a gene. CDR3 length: 15 residues. The germline V gene has CDR1 SGHRS and CDR2 YFSETQ. CDR3 sequence reads: CASSLEGTGGTEAFF. The CDR3 DNA reads TGCGCCAGCAGCTTGGAAGGGACAGGGGGCACTGAAGCTTTCTTT. The full variable domain, with the rest looked up from reference TRBV5-1 and TRBJ1-1, is KAGVTQTPRYLIKTRGQQVTLSCSPISGHRSVSWYQQTPGQGLQFLFEYFSETQRNKGNFPGRFSGRQFSNSRSEMNVSTLELGDSALYLCASSLEGTGGTEAFFGQGTRLTVV.

A few counts support this clone. The chain combines TRBV6-5 with TRBJ2-1; D might be TRBD1 or TRBD2, each matching 5 bases. Per germline, CDR1 MNHEY and CDR2 SVGAGI. V lost 6 bases and J lost 4, with 10 bases in between. CDR3 length: 13 residues. The chain's CDR3 is CASRWDQYNEQFF. CDR3 nucleotides: TGTGCCAGCAGGTGGGACCAGTACAATGAGCAGTTCTTC.

The rearrangement links TRBV25-1 to TRBJ2-2; D uncertain. CDR1 is MGHDK and CDR2 is SYGVNS in the germline V gene. CDR3 length: 14 amino acids. Trimming stripped 5 bases from V and 2 bases from J, with 9 bases between. The CDR3 nucleotides read TGTGCCAGCAGTCTCAAGGCCAACACCGGGGAGCTGTTTTTT. It yields the protein CASSLKANTGELFF.

This clone was seen just once. This chain uses TRBV6-1 with TRBJ2-5; TRBD1 agrees at 9 bases. Germline V CDR1 and CDR2: MNHNS, SASEGT. The CDR3 extends over 17 amino acids. The ends lost 5 bases at V and 5 bases at J; junction bases unmatched: 15. The DNA of the CDR3 is TGTGCCAGCAGTCAAGGTACAGGGGGCGCGCATATTGAGACCCAGTACTTC. Protein sequence: CASSQGTGGAHIETQYF.

The chain links TRBV28 to TRBJ2-5; 7 bases line up with TRBD1. J gave up 2 bases and V 8 bases, and 5 bases lay outside the gene matches. The CDR3 has 13 residues. The germline gives CDR1 MDHEN, CDR2 SYDVKM. The CDR3 is CASFGTAQETQYF. For the CDR3, the DNA is TGTGCCAGCTTTGGGACAGCGCAAGAGACCCAGTACTTC. Looking up the rest from reference TRBV28 and TRBJ2-5 gives the full variable domain: DVKVTQSSRYLVKRTGEKVFLECVQDMDHENMFWYRQDPGLGLRLIYFSYDVKMKEKGDIPEGYSVSREKKERFSLILESASTNQTSMYLCASFGTAQETQYFGPGTRLLVL.

The chain joins TRBV14 to TRBJ2-2; either TRBD1 or TRBD2 may supply D (5 bases each). The germline gives CDR1 SGHDN, CDR2 FVKESK. The V end was cut by 4 bases, the J end by 4 bases, with 28 bases between. The CDR3 runs to 20 residues. The CDR3 reads CASSRADPGTYTWSTGELFF. DNA of the CDR3: TGTGCCAGCAGCCGGGCTGACCCGGGGACCTACACTTGGAGCACCGGGGAGCTGTTTTTT. Full variable domain (missing parts from reference TRBV14 and TRBJ2-2): EAGVTQFPSHSVIEKGQTVTLRCDPISGHDNLYWYRRVMGKEIKFLLHFVKESKQDESGMPNNRFLAERTGGTYSTLKVQPAELEDSGVYFCASSRADPGTYTWSTGELFFGEGSRLTVL.

The gene calls are TRBV9 and TRBJ2-3, with a possible D match to TRBD2 (6 bases). This CDR3 is built from 19 residues. Trimming took 2 bases from V and 0 from J, leaving 22 bases between them. Germline-derived CDR1 and CDR2 are SGDLS and YYNGEE. The CDR3 sequence is CASSVRGWGDGGSTDTQYF. For the CDR3, the DNA is TGTGCCAGCAGCGTGAGGGGATGGGGAGACGGGGGAAGCACAGATACGCAGTATTTT.